This T cell receptor beta chain was retrieved from a study of CD8+ T cells in alopecia areata. Extraction of RNA preceded its reverse transcription into cDNA, which served as the sequencing template. Generated by immunoSEQ multiplex PCR, the TCRdb table keeps only in-frame clones and is missing some. The sample lists about 180,000 clones, roughly 63% occurring once. A remark on this clone: No antigen is known for it.

Whole-study findings and limits: Patients showed less clear TCR sequence sharing than mice, possibly partly because of HLA diversity. Clonality exceeded that of normal scalp in lesional scalp, most notably in alopecia totalis/universalis.

V lost 6 bases, J lost 8 bases, and 6 bases stayed unmatched. Germline CDR1 is ENHRY and CDR2 is SYGVKD. This CDR3 is built from 14 residues. Researchers took lesional scalp punch biopsies and peripheral blood from people who were alopecia areata patients. The rearrangement links TRBV10-3 to TRBJ1-6; 8 bases map to TRBD1. The sequenced sample was CD4+ T cells sorted from blood, obtained at week 0. The clonotype was recovered from a human donor with alopecia areata. Here the CDR3 reads CAISLQGVDSPLHF. In DNA form, the CDR3 reads TGTGCCATCAGCCTACAGGGGGTCGATTCACCCCTCCACTTT.